The 10 T cell receptor beta chains reported below all come from one sample, sequenced in a study of blood T cell repertoires in COVID-19. The repertoire was sequenced with immunoSEQ multiplex PCR; TCRdb's copy has only in-frame clones and lacks some. Of around 290,000 clones in the sample, more than 85% are singletons; the top ten hold over 2%. Sequences were obtained from peripheral blood. The receptors come from a woman in her 30s with COVID-19, enrolled during active disease.

This chain connects TRBV18 to TRBJ2-5; D gene unclear. The CDR3 totals 13 residues. V lost 2 bases and J 2 bases, leaving 6 bases between the germline ends. The V gene's germline CDR1 is KGHSH and CDR2 LQKENI. The CDR3 nucleotides read TGTGCCAGCTCACCATTCGGGCAAGAGACCCAGTACTTC. This sequence encodes CASSPFGQETQYF.

J is TRBJ1-3 and V is TRBV7-9; weak D call: TRBD1 (5 bases). Trimming removed 4 bases from V and 3 bases from J, with 19 bases in between. There are 17 residues in the CDR3. The V gene's germline CDR1 is SEHNR and CDR2 FQNEAQ (reference sequence). CDR3 in amino acids: CASSSGGEGRGGNTIYF. The CDR3 coding sequence is TGTGCCAGCAGCTCGGGCGGGGAGGGGAGAGGTGGAAACACCATATATTTT.

The chain links TRBV28 to TRBJ2-2, with D uncertain. Trimming removed 2 bases at V and 6 bases at J, with 10 bases between. Germline V lookup: CDR1 MDHEN, CDR2 SYDVKM. CDR3 size: 14 residues. CDR3 in amino acids: CASSLGSRAGELFF. Written as DNA, the CDR3 is TGTGCCAGCAGTTTAGGTTCCCGGGCCGGGGAGCTGTTTTTT.

V gene TRBV28 combines with J gene TRBJ2-5; TRBD1 aligns across 10 bases. This CDR3 has 13 residues. The junction had 5 bases not matched to a gene; V was cut back by 4 bases and J by 9 bases. Germline CDR1 MDHEN, CDR2 SYDVKM. Written as DNA, the CDR3 is TGTGCCAGCAGTTCCGGGACAGGGGTCCCCCAGTACTTC. Translated: CASSSGTGVPQYF.

The table lists this clone with a few counts. The chain combines TRBV12-3 or TRBV12-4 with TRBJ1-1; D remains unclear. The CDR3 runs 13 residues. V lost 2 bases and J 0 bases, leaving 4 bases between the germline ends. CDR3 in amino acids: CASSLHMNTEAFF. The DNA of the CDR3 is TGTGCCAGCAGTTTACACATGAACACTGAAGCTTTCTTT.

The chain links TRBV5-1 to TRBJ2-1, with TRBD2 as a possible D gene (5 bases). The CDR3 is made up of 15 amino acids. V was shortened by 0 bases and J by 5 bases, with 12 bases between the two germline ends. CDR1 is SGHRS and CDR2 is YFSETQ in the germline V gene. CDR3 DNA sequence: TGCGCCAGCAGCTTGGCCCCAAACGGGAACAATGAGCAGTTCTTC. Amino acid sequence: CASSLAPNGNNEQFF.

The table lists this clone with a few counts. The chain carries TRBV19 and TRBJ1-5; 8 bases agree with TRBD1. Unmatched junction bases numbered 27, after V lost 4 bases and J lost 4 bases. The CDR3 consists of 22 residues. CDR1 and CDR2 from the germline V gene are LNHDA and SQIVND (reference sequence). CDR3 sequence: CASSSGQLLQGDIWIGNQPQHF. The CDR3 bases are TGTGCCAGTAGTAGCGGCCAACTTTTACAGGGGGATATCTGGATTGGGAATCAGCCCCAGCATTTT.

The chain couples TRBV18 to TRBJ2-5; D perhaps matches TRBD2 (5 bases). The V end lost 3 bases, the J end lost 4 bases, and 12 bases lay between the germline ends. CDR3 size: 14 residues. Per germline, CDR1 KGHSH and CDR2 LQKENI. The CDR3 sequence: CASSPEGSAETQYF. DNA for the CDR3: TGTGCCAGCTCACCCGAGGGCAGTGCAGAGACCCAGTACTTC.

This clone came up a few times. The chain joins TRBV2 to TRBJ2-1; a weak D match, TRBD2 (5 bases). Germline CDR1 SNHLY, CDR2 FYNNEI. Between the trimmed V and J ends, which lost 1 base and 5 bases, there was a span of 12 bases. The CDR3 consists of 15 residues. The CDR3 DNA sequence: TGTGCCAGCAGTGAAGGATTGGGAGTAAACAATGAGCAGTTCTTC. Its translation is CASSEGLGVNNEQFF.

The DNA for the CDR3 is TGTGCCTGGAGAGAACCGGGGGTTTACGAGCAGTACTTC. Amino acids: CAWREPGVYEQYF. The chain uses TRBV30 and TRBJ2-7, with D tentatively TRBD2 (6 bases). The germline gives CDR1 GTSNPN, CDR2 SVGIG (reference sequence). V lost 3 bases and J lost 4, with 13 bases in between. The CDR3 totals 13 residues.